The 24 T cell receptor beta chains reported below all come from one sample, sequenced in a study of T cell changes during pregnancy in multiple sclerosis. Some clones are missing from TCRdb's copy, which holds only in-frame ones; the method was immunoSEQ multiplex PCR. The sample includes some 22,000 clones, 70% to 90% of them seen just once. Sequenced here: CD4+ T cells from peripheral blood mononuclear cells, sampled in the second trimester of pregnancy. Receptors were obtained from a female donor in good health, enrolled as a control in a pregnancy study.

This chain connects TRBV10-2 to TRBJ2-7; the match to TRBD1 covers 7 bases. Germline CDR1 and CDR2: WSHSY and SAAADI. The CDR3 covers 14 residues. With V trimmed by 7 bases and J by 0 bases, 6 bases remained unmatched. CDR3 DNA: TGCGCCAGCAATTCCCGGGACAGCTCCTACGAGCAGTACTTC. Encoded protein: CASNSRDSSYEQYF.

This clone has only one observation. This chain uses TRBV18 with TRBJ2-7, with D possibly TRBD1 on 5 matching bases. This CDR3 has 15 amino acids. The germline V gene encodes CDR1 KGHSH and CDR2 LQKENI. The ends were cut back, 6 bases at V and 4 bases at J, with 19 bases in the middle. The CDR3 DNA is TGTGCCAGCTCCCAGACAGCCTTACCCGGGTACGAGCAGTACTTC. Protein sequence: CASSQTALPGYEQYF.

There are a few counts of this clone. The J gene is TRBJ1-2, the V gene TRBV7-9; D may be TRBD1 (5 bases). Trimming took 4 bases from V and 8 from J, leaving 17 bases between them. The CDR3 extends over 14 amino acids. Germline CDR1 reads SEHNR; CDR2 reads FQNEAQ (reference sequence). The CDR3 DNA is TGTGCCAGCAGCTCCCGGCAGGGAGGTCGAGGCTACACCTTC. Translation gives CASSSRQGGRGYTF.

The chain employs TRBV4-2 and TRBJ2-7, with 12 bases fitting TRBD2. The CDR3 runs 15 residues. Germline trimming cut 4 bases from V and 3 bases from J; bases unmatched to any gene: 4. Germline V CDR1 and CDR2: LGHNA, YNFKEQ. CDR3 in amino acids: CASSRETSGSYEQYF. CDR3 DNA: TGTGCCAGCAGCCGAGAGACTAGCGGGAGCTACGAGCAGTACTTC.

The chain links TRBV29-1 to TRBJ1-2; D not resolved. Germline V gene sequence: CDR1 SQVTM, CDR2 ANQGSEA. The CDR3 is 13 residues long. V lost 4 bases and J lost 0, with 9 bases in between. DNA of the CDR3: TGCAGCGTTGGGACTGCAGCTAACTATGGCTACACCTTC. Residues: CSVGTAANYGYTF.

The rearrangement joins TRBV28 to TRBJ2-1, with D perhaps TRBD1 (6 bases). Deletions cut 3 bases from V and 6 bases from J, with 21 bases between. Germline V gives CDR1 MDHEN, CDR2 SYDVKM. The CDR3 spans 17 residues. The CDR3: CASSLGSQGVLGNEQFF. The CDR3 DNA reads TGTGCCAGCAGTTTGGGATCACAGGGAGTATTAGGCAATGAGCAGTTCTTC.

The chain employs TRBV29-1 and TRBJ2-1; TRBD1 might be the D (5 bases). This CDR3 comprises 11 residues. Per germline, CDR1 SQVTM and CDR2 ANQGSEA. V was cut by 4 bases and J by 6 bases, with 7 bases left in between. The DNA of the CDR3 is TGCAGCGTTGCAGGGCGCAATGAGCAGTTCTTC. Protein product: CSVAGRNEQFF.

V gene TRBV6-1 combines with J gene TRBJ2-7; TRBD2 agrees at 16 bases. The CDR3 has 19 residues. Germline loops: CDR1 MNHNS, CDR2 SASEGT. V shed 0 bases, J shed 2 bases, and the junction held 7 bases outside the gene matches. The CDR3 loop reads CASSEALQGTSGRAYEQYF. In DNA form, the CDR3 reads TGTGCCAGCAGTGAAGCTCTTCAGGGGACTAGCGGGAGGGCCTACGAGCAGTACTTC.

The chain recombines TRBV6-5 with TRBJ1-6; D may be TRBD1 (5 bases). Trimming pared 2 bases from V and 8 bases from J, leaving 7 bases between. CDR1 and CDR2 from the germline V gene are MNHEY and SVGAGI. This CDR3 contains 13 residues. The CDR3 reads CASSYVGDSPLHF. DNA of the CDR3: TGTGCCAGCAGTTACGTAGGGGATTCACCCCTCCACTTT.

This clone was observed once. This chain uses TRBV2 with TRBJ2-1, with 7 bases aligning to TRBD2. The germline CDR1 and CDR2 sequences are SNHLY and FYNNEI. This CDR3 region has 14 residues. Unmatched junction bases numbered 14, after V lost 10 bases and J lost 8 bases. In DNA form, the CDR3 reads TGTGCCATGGGCGAAACTAGCGTCTGGGATGAGCAGTTCTTC. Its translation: CAMGETSVWDEQFF.

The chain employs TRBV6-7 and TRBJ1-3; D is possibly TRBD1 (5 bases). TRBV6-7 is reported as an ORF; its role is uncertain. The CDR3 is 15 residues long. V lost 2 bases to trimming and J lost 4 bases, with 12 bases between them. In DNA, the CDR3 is TGTGCCAGCAGTTACCGGGGGGATCACGGAAACACCATATATTTT. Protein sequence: CASSYRGDHGNTIYF.

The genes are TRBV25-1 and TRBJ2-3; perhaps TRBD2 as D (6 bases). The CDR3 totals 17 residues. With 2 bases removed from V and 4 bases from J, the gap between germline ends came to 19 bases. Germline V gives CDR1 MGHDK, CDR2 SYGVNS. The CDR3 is CASSELPRLGSSDTQYF. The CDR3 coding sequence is TGTGCCAGCAGTGAACTGCCCCGACTAGGATCTTCAGATACGCAGTATTTT.

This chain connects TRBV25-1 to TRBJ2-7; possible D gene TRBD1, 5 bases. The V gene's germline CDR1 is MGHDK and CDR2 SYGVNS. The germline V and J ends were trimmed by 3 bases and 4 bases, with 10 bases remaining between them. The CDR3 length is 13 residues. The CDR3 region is CASSDRVRYEQYF. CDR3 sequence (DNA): TGTGCCAGCAGTGACAGGGTGAGGTACGAGCAGTACTTC.

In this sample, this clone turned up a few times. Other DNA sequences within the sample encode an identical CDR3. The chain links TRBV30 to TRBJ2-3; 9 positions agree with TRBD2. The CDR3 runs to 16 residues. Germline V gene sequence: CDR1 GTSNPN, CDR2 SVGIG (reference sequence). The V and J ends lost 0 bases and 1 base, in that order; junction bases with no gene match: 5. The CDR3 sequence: CAWSVRREGGTDTQYF. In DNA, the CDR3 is TGTGCCTGGAGTGTACGGCGGGAGGGGGGCACAGATACGCAGTATTTT.

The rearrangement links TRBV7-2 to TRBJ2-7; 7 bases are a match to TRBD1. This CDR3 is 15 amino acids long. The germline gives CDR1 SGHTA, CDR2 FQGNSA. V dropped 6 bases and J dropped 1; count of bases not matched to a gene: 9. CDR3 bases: TGTGCCAGCAGTTATCCCCGGGGACAGTCCTACGAGCAGTACTTC. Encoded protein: CASSYPRGQSYEQYF.

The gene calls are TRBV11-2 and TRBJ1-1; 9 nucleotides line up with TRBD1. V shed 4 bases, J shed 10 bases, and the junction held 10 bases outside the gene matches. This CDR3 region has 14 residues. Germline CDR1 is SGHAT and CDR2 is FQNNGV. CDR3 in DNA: TGTGCCAGCAGCTGGGGACAGGGAGGGCAGGTAGCTTTCTTT. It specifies CASSWGQGGQVAFF. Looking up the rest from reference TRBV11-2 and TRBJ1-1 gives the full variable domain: EAGVAQSPRYKIIEKRQSVAFWCNPISGHATLYWYQQILGQGPKLLIQFQNNGVVDDSQLPKDRFSAERLKGVDSTLKIQPAKLEDSAVYLCASSWGQGGQVAFFGQGTRLTVV.

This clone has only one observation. In DNA form, the CDR3 reads TGTGCTAGTGGCGACTTGGGCAGGGGGCTCTATGGCTACACCTTC. Its protein is CASGDLGRGLYGYTF. J is TRBJ1-2 and V is TRBV12-5; 8 bases map to TRBD1. V lost 6 bases and J lost 4; bases outside the gene matches: 10. The germline V gene encodes CDR1 LGHNT and CDR2 FRNRAP. The CDR3 has 15 residues. Full variable domain (outside the CDR3, taken from reference TRBV12-5 and TRBJ1-2): DARVTQTPRHKVTEMGQEVTMRCQPILGHNTVFWYRQTMMQGLELLAYFRNRAPLDDSGMPKDRFSAEMPDATLATLKIQPSEPRDSAVYFCASGDLGRGLYGYTFGSGTRLTVV.

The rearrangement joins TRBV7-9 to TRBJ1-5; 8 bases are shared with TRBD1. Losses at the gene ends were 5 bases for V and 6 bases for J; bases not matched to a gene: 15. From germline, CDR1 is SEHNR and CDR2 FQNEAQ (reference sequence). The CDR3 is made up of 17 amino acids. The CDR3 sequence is CASSPMGGRGHAQPQHF. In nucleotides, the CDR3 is TGTGCCAGCAGCCCCATGGGGGGCAGGGGGCACGCTCAGCCCCAGCATTTT.

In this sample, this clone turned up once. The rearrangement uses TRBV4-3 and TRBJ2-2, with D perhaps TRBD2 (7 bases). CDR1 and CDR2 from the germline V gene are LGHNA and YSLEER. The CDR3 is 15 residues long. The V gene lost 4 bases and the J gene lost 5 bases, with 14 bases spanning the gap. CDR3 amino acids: CASSLEGGGTGELFF. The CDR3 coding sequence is TGCGCCAGCAGCCTCGAAGGGGGGGGGACCGGGGAGCTGTTTTTT.

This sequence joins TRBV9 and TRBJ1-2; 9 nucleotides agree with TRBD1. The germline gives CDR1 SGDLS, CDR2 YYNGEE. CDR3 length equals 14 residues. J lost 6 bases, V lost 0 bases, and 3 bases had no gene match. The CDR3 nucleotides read TGTGCCAGCAGCGTAGGGGGACAGGGTGATGGCTACACCTTC. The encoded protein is CASSVGGQGDGYTF.

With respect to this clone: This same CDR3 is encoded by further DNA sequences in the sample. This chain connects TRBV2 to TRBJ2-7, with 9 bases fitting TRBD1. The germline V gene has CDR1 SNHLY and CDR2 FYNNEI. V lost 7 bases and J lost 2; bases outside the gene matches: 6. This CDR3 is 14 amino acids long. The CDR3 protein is CASKTGGSTYEQYF. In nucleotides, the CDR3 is TGTGCCAGCAAAACAGGGGGCTCGACCTACGAGCAGTACTTC.

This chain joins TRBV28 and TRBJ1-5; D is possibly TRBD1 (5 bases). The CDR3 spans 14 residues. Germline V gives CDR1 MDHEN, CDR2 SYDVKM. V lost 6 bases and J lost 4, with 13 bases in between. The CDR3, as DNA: TGTGCCAGCAGCCCTGGCGGGGCTAATCAGCCCCAGCATTTT. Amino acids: CASSPGGANQPQHF. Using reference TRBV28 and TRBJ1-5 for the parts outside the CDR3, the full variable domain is DVKVTQSSRYLVKRTGEKVFLECVQDMDHENMFWYRQDPGLGLRLIYFSYDVKMKEKGDIPEGYSVSREKKERFSLILESASTNQTSMYLCASSPGGANQPQHFGDGTRLSIL.

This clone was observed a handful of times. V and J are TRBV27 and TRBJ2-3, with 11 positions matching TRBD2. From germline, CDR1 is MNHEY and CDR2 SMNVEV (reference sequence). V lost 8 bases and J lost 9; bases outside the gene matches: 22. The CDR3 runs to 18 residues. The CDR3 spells CASAHIVTSGILSKTQYF. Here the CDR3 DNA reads TGTGCCAGCGCCCATATCGTGACTAGCGGGATCTTGTCGAAGACGCAGTATTTT.

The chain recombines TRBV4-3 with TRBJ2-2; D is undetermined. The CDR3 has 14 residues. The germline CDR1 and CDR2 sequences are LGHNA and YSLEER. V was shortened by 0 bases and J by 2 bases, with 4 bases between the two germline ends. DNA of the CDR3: TGCGCCAGCAGCCAAGACCCAAACACCGGGGAGCTGTTTTTT. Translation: CASSQDPNTGELFF.